These 3 T cell receptor beta chains came from one sample sequenced in a study of CD8+ T cells in alopecia areata. After isolation, RNA underwent reverse transcription to generate cDNA as the sequencing template. Libraries were prepared by immunoSEQ multiplex PCR; TCRdb keeps only in-frame clonotypes and omits some of them. In total the sample includes over 100,000 clones, none of them seen once. What was sequenced was lesional skin. Every receptor here comes from a C3H/HeJ mouse with alopecia areata. MHC haplotype here: H2-k.

A remark on this clone: The gene names here belong to mouse. Read data end 4 residues before the CDR3 end; the end is taken from the germline J gene. The rearrangement links TRBV13-2 to TRBJ2-1; unclear D gene. This CDR3 has 13 amino acids. Germline CDR1 is NNHNN and CDR2 is SYGAGS (reference sequence). The ends were cut back, 4 bases at V and 1 base at J, with 6 bases in the middle. The CDR3 is CASGPLNYAEQFF. Partial CDR3 DNA: TGTGCCAGCGGTCCGTTGAACTATGCT.

As concerns this clone: Gene names denote mouse genes. Coverage ceases 4 residues before the CDR3 finishes, and the germline J gene fills in the end. The rearrangement links TRBV19 to TRBJ2-4; D may be TRBD1 (5 bases). Germline V gene data show CDR1 as FNHDT and CDR2 as SITEND (reference sequence). The CDR3 consists of 12 residues. CDR3 DNA, as far as it was read: TGTGCCAGCAGTACAGGGATGAAC. This encodes CASSTGMN. The complete CDR3 sequence is CASSTGMNTLYF.

A remark on this clone: Mouse gene names apply. The read ends 4 residues early relative to the CDR3; the germline J gene fills the gap. The V call is TRBV19, the J call TRBJ1-4, with 11 bases fitting TRBD1. The CDR3 extends over 17 amino acids. V was pared by 4 bases and J by 0 bases, with 5 bases of the junction left unmatched. The germline gives CDR1 FNHDT, CDR2 SITEND (reference sequence). This CDR3 is CASSPGTGGFSNERLFF. CDR3 bases read: TGTGCCAGCAGTCCCGGGACAGGGGGTTTTTCCAACGAA.